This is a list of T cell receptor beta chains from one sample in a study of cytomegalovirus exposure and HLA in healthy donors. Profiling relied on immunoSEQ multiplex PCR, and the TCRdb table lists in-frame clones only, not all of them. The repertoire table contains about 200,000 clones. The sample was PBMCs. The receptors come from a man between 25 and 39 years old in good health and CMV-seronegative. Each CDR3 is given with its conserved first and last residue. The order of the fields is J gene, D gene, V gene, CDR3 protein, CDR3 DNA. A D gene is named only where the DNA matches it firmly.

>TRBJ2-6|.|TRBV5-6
CASSLYTASGANVLTF
TGTGCCAGCAGCTTGTATACAGCCTCTGGGGCCAACGTCCTGACTTTC
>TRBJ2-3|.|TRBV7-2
CASSANFWGITDTQYF
TGTGCCAGCAGCGCCAATTTCTGGGGCATCACAGATACGCAGTATTTT
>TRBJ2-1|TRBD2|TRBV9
CASSVPRERAGAYNEQFF
TGTGCCAGCAGCGTCCCCCGAGAAAGGGCGGGAGCTTACAATGAGCAGTTCTTC
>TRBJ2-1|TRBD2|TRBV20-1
CSVPRTGGPFF
TGCAGTGTTCCCCGGACGGGAGGGCCGTTCTTC
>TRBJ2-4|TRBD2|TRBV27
CASSLRLAGAEAKNIQYF
TGTGCCAGCAGTTTAAGACTAGCGGGGGCCGAAGCCAAAAACATTCAGTACTTC
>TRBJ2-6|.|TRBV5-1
CASSPGGANVLTF
TGCGCCAGCAGCCCAGGTGGGGCCAACGTCCTGACTTTC
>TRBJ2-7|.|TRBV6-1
CASSRGPLEQYF
TGTGCCAGCAGTAGGGGTCCCCTCGAGCAGTACTTC
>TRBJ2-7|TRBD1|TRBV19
CASSPQHGDRFEQYF
TGTGCCAGTAGTCCCCAACACGGGGACAGGTTCGAGCAGTACTTC
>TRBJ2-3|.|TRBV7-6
CASSVTSLDAQYF
TGTGCCAGCAGCGTAACTAGCTTGGATGCGCAGTATTTT
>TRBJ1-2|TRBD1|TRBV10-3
CATETGDYGYTF
TGTGCCACCGAGACAGGGGACTATGGCTACACCTTC
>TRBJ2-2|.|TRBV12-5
CASGRGIGELFF
TGTGCTAGTGGCCGGGGGATCGGGGAGCTGTTTTTT
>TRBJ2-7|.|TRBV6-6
CASSYSIPTTAYEQYF
TGTGCCAGCAGTTACTCGATTCCAACAACCGCCTACGAGCAGTACTTC
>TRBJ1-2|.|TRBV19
CASSIVVAANYGYTF
TGTGCCAGTAGTATAGTTGTGGCAGCTAACTATGGCTACACCTTC
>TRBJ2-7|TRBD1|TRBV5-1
CASSFRQGSDEQYF
TGCGCCAGCAGCTTTAGACAGGGTAGCGACGAGCAGTACTTC
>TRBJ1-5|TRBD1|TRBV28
CASQDRVAQPQHF
TGTGCCAGTCAAGACAGGGTAGCTCAGCCCCAGCATTTT
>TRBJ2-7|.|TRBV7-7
CASSRRQGIEQYF
TGTGCCAGCAGCCGGCGTCAGGGAATCGAGCAGTACTTC
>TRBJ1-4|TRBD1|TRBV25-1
CASNTGAKMKILFF
TGTGCCAGCAACACAGGGGCCAAAATGAAAATACTGTTTTTT
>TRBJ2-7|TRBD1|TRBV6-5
CASRSDRAREQYF
TGTGCCAGCAGATCCGACAGGGCGAGGGAGCAGTACTTC
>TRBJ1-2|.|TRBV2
CASSEVANYGYTF
TGTGCCAGCAGTGAAGTAGCTAACTATGGCTACACCTTC
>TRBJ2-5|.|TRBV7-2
CASSLANRETQYF
TGTGCCAGCAGCTTAGCTAACAGGGAGACCCAGTACTTC
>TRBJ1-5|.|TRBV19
CASSPGLGAAQPQHF
TGTGCCAGTAGTCCGGGATTGGGGGCAGCACAGCCCCAGCATTTT
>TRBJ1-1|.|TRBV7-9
CASSPEGTEAFF
TGTGCCAGCAGCCCCGAGGGCACTGAAGCTTTCTTT